The subject of this entry is one T cell receptor (beta chain). Its specificity is not known. This sample was taken from a study of OX40 agonist ivuxolimab in advanced cancers. The CDR3 has 17 amino acids. Germline CDR1 and CDR2: SNHLY and FYNNEI. J was trimmed by 4 bases and V by 4 bases; bases with no gene match: 11. Study results and limitations: CD8+ T cells averaged more expanded clones than CD4+.

Using immunoSEQ multiplex PCR, the repertoire was profiled, and TCRdb retains in-frame clones only, with some absent. Here the sample spans some 50,000 clones, roughly 80% being singletons. The chain couples TRBV2 to TRBJ2-5; 11 bases line up with TRBD2. The starting material was CD4+ or CD8+ T cells sorted from blood, obtained in a trial of the OX40 agonist ivuxolimab. The clonotype originates from an adult with an advanced solid tumor such as melanoma, head and neck, liver or kidney cancer. The CDR3 is CASSGGSGGAMRETQYF. CDR3 DNA: TGTGCCAGCAGTGGCGGTAGCGGGGGGGCCATGCGAGAGACCCAGTACTTC. The complete variable domain, with remaining parts taken from reference TRBV2 and TRBJ2-5, reads EPEVTQTPSHQVTQMGQEVILRCVPISNHLYFYWYRQILGQKVEFLVSFYNNEISEKSEIFDDQFSVERPDGSNFTLKIRSTKLEDSAMYFCASSGGSGGAMRETQYFGPGTRLLVL.